Listed here are 27 T cell receptor beta chains from one sample, sequenced in a study of cytomegalovirus exposure and HLA in healthy donors. With 60 Vbeta and 13 Jbeta primers, the PCR was carried out. Libraries were prepared by immunoSEQ multiplex PCR; TCRdb keeps only in-frame clonotypes and omits some of them. The sample includes approximately 95,000 clones, around four fifths of them seen just once. The sequenced material came from PBMCs. The receptors derive from a woman between 35 and 50 years old in good health and CMV-seropositive.

The CDR3 coding sequence is TGTGCCAGCAGCTTGGAGGGGTTTGACTACGAGCAGTACTTC. It is translated as CASSLEGFDYEQYF. The chain uses TRBV5-6 and TRBJ2-7, with D perhaps TRBD1 (5 bases). Between the trimmed V and J ends, which lost 0 bases and 3 bases, there was a span of 10 bases. In germline, CDR1 is SGHDT, CDR2 YYEEEE. The CDR3 is 14 amino acids.

The V gene is TRBV5-1, the J gene TRBJ1-1, with D possibly being TRBD1 (5 bases). V lost 0 bases, J lost 0 bases, and 9 bases lay in between. This CDR3 is built from 15 residues. Germline lookup yields CDR1 SGHRS and CDR2 YFSETQ. The CDR3 region is CASSLAGLMNTEAFF. The CDR3 coding sequence is TGCGCCAGCAGCTTGGCGGGACTTATGAACACTGAAGCTTTCTTT.

This sequence joins TRBV5-5 and TRBJ1-4, with no clear D. Looked up from germline, CDR1 is SGHKS and CDR2 is YYEKEE (reference sequence). The CDR3 runs to 16 residues. Trimming took off 4 bases at V and 8 bases at J, with 21 bases between the two ends. DNA for the CDR3: TGTGCCAGCAGCCCGGCCCAGGTCCCTGCCGTCGAAAAACTGTTTTTT. Protein sequence: CASSPAQVPAVEKLFF. Supplemented by reference TRBV5-5 and TRBJ1-4, the full variable domain reads DAGVTQSPTHLIKTRGQQVTLRCSPISGHKSVSWYQQVLGQGPQFIFQYYEKEERGRGNFPDRFSARQFPNYSSELNVNALLLGDSALYLCASSPAQVPAVEKLFFGSGTQLSVL.

The genes are TRBV7-2 and TRBJ2-7; D gene uncertain. The germline V gene has CDR1 SGHTA and CDR2 FQGNSA. The CDR3 sequence is 16 residues long. Between the trimmed V and J ends, which lost 4 bases and 3 bases, there was a span of 19 bases. CDR3 DNA: TGTGCCAGCAGCTCCGGAGACTGGCCGAAGGACTACGAGCAGTACTTC. It specifies CASSSGDWPKDYEQYF. The full variable domain, with the rest looked up from reference TRBV7-2 and TRBJ2-7, is GAGVSQSPSNKVTEKGKDVELRCDPISGHTALYWYRQSLGQGLEFLIYFQGNSAPDKSGLPSDRFSAERTGGSVSTLTIQRTQQEDSAVYLCASSSGDWPKDYEQYFGPGTRLTVT.

The chain couples TRBV13 to TRBJ2-7; 9 nucleotides align to TRBD2. Germline CDR1 reads PRHDT; CDR2 reads FYEKMQ (reference sequence). Unmatched junction bases numbered 7, after V lost 3 bases and J lost 1 base. CDR3 length equals 16 residues. The CDR3 spells CASSFHLAGNSYEQYF. DNA for the CDR3: TGTGCCAGCAGCTTCCATCTAGCGGGAAATTCCTACGAGCAGTACTTC.

The chain has TRBV27 and TRBJ2-5, with 12 positions matching TRBD2. The J segment lost 5 bases and the V segment lost 4 bases, leaving 5 bases of the junction unmatched. From germline, CDR1 is MNHEY and CDR2 SMNVEV (reference sequence). CDR3 size: 15 residues. The CDR3 coding sequence is TGTGCCAGCAGTTCCCGGACTAGCGGGACGGAGACCCAGTACTTC. It translates to CASSSRTSGTETQYF.

The chain employs TRBV21-1 and TRBJ2-7; the table's D call of TRBD2 was not tested on the DNA. TRBV21-1 is recorded as a pseudogene. This CDR3 has 16 residues. In DNA, the CDR3 is TGTGCCAGCAGCAAAGAGCGGGACATAAGCTCCTACGAGCAGTACTTC. Encoded protein: CASSKERDISSYEQYF.

With regard to this clone: Other DNA sequences from this sample encode an identical CDR3 as well. This rearrangement joins TRBV2 to TRBJ1-3; 8 nucleotides agree with TRBD1. The CDR3 is made up of 15 amino acids. V lost 6 bases to trimming and J lost 0 bases; unmatched junction nucleotides: 4. Germline V gives CDR1 SNHLY, CDR2 FYNNEI. The chain's CDR3 is CASRAGTGSGNTIYF. CDR3 nucleotide sequence: TGTGCCAGCAGGGCCGGGACAGGCTCTGGAAACACCATATATTTT.

This chain connects TRBV7-9 to TRBJ1-1; D gene ambiguous. The V end was cut by 2 bases, the J end by 4 bases, with 14 bases between. Germline V gives CDR1 SEHNR, CDR2 FQNEAQ (reference sequence). The CDR3 totals 15 residues. The CDR3 sequence is CASSLSGSIGTEAFF. CDR3 bases: TGTGCCAGCAGCTTATCCGGGTCAATCGGCACTGAAGCTTTCTTT.

On this clone: Sequence at one end of the junction differs from germline and may be a read error. The chain recombines TRBV5-1 with TRBJ2-3; D is perhaps TRBD2 (6 bases). The CDR3 is 13 residues long. The germline V gene encodes CDR1 SGHRS and CDR2 YFSETQ. CDR3 DNA: TGCGTCAGCAATAGCGGTAGCACAGATACGCAGTATTTT. Protein sequence: CVSNSGSTDTQYF.

The chain carries TRBV6-5 and TRBJ1-2; 9 nucleotides match TRBD1. The CDR3 runs 15 residues. V shed 6 bases, J shed 4 bases, and the junction held 9 bases outside the gene matches. The germline V gene has CDR1 MNHEY and CDR2 SVGAGI. CDR3 DNA: TGTGCCAGCAGCCCCGCACAGGGGGCGAGCTATGGCTACACCTTC. It codes for CASSPAQGASYGYTF.

This clone appeared many times. This chain links TRBV18 with TRBJ2-3; D not certain. The CDR3 is 14 residues long. Trimming stripped 0 bases from V and 2 bases from J, with 6 bases between. CDR1 KGHSH and CDR2 LQKENI come from the germline V gene. This chain's CDR3 is CASSPPSNTDTQYF. The CDR3 DNA follows: TGTGCCAGCTCACCACCGTCCAACACAGATACGCAGTATTTT.

The chain links TRBV6-4 to TRBJ2-3, with TRBD2 matching 9 bases. Per the germline V gene, CDR1 is MRHNA and CDR2 is SNTAGT. V trimming: 1 base; J trimming: 5 bases; junction bases outside the gene matches: 4. The CDR3 sequence is 15 residues long. The CDR3 nucleotides read TGTGCCAGCAGTGACTTCGCGGGAGGGGTAGATACGCAGTATTTT. It specifies CASSDFAGGVDTQYF.

This clone was counted once. The chain has TRBV2 and TRBJ2-1; D remains unclear. The CDR3 totals 12 residues. Germline CDR1 SNHLY, CDR2 FYNNEI. V lost 7 bases to trimming and J lost 8 bases, with 12 bases between them. CDR3 coding DNA: TGTGCCAGCAAACTACACTCGGATGAGCAGTTCTTC. Residues: CASKLHSDEQFF.

V gene TRBV30 combines with J gene TRBJ1-1; 8 nucleotides line up with TRBD1. CDR1 GTSNPN and CDR2 SVGIG come from the germline V gene (reference sequence). The junction had 7 bases not matched to a gene; V was cut back by 3 bases and J by 1 base. This CDR3 region has 15 residues. The CDR3 is CAWSGMTGENTEAFF. The CDR3 DNA is TGTGCCTGGAGCGGGATGACAGGGGAGAACACTGAAGCTTTCTTT.

This chain links TRBV5-1 with TRBJ2-5; 10 bases agree with TRBD2. With V trimmed by 0 bases and J by 3 bases, 11 bases remained unmatched. The CDR3 totals 18 residues. Looked up from germline, CDR1 is SGHRS and CDR2 is YFSETQ. CDR3 sequence (DNA): TGCGCCAGCAGCTTGGGTTTAGCGGGAGGAGCTGAGGAAGAGACCCAGTACTTC. Protein sequence: CASSLGLAGGAEEETQYF.

The chain employs TRBV4-1 and TRBJ2-1; 11 nucleotides agree with TRBD2. With 0 bases clipped from V and 0 bases from J, the junction kept 16 bases outside the gene matches. Looked up from germline, CDR1 is MGHRA and CDR2 is YSYEKL. CDR3 length: 22 amino acids. CDR3 in DNA: TGCGCCAGCAGCCAAGACTCCCCCGTGACTAGCGGGACATACAACTCCTACAATGAGCAGTTCTTC. It codes for CASSQDSPVTSGTYNSYNEQFF.

The chain couples TRBV2 to TRBJ2-5; 12 bases map to TRBD2. The length of the CDR3 is 15 residues. Per germline, CDR1 SNHLY and CDR2 FYNNEI. Trimming removed 4 bases from V and 2 bases from J; junction bases left unmatched: 2. The CDR3 here is CASSVGLAGQETQYF. DNA for the CDR3: TGTGCCAGCAGTGTAGGACTAGCGGGACAAGAGACCCAGTACTTC.

V usage is TRBV19 and J usage is TRBJ1-3; D is possibly TRBD1 (6 bases). V lost 0 bases, J lost 2 bases, and 11 bases lay in between. Germline V gives CDR1 LNHDA, CDR2 SQIVND (reference sequence). The CDR3 totals 16 residues. Here the CDR3 DNA reads TGTGCCAGTAGTATAGACCGGGACACCCCTGGAAACACCATATATTTT. It encodes CASSIDRDTPGNTIYF.

The rearrangement uses TRBV13 and TRBJ2-1, with 7 positions matching TRBD2. Germline V gene lookup returns CDR1 PRHDT and CDR2 FYEKMQ (reference sequence). V lost 1 base to trimming and J lost 6 bases; unmatched junction nucleotides: 3. This CDR3 has 14 residues. The CDR3 region has the DNA TGTGCCAGCAGCTTAGCGGGAGGAGGCAATGAGCAGTTCTTC. Its translation is CASSLAGGGNEQFF.

This chain uses TRBV27 with TRBJ2-7; 9 bases fit TRBD2. The CDR3 spans 14 residues. The trim removed 5 bases at V and 4 bases at J, leaving 6 bases unmatched. From germline, CDR1 is MNHEY and CDR2 SMNVEV (reference sequence). Here the CDR3 DNA reads TGTGCCAGCAGTCACACGGGACTAGCTTACGAGCAGTACTTC. Translation gives CASSHTGLAYEQYF.

This clone has only a few counts. The J gene is TRBJ1-1, the V gene TRBV5-8; D is unclear. This CDR3 has 12 amino acids. V shed 2 bases and J shed 1 base, with 3 bases lying between them. CDR1 is SGHTS and CDR2 is YDEGEE in the germline V gene. The CDR3 loop reads CASSFSNTEAFF. As DNA, the CDR3 is TGTGCCAGCAGCTTCTCGAACACTGAAGCTTTCTTT.

This rearrangement joins TRBV7-2 to TRBJ1-2; a weak D match, TRBD1 (6 bases). CDR1 is SGHTA, CDR2 FQGNSA, per germline. V was cut by 5 bases and J by 1 base, with 14 bases left in between. The CDR3 is 15 residues long. CDR3 residues: CASSLGTYRNYGYTF. CDR3 nucleotides: TGTGCCAGCAGCCTTGGGACATATCGTAACTATGGCTACACCTTC. Full variable domain (outside the CDR3, taken from reference TRBV7-2 and TRBJ1-2): GAGVSQSPSNKVTEKGKDVELRCDPISGHTALYWYRQSLGQGLEFLIYFQGNSAPDKSGLPSDRFSAERTGGSVSTLTIQRTQQEDSAVYLCASSLGTYRNYGYTFGSGTRLTVV.

The chain employs TRBV15 and TRBJ2-5; possibly TRBD1 for D (6 bases). With the DNA end fitting TRBJ2-7 better, the J assignment may be wrong. This CDR3 has 14 amino acids. The germline V gene has CDR1 LNHNV and CDR2 YYDKDF (reference sequence). CDR3 amino acids: CATSMGQTISEQYF. CDR3 nucleotide sequence: TGTGCCACCAGCATGGGACAAACCATCTCCGAGCAGTACTTC.

V and J are TRBV5-1 and TRBJ1-1, with D possibly matching TRBD1 (5 bases). CDR1 and CDR2 from the germline V gene are SGHRS and YFSETQ. V was cut by 2 bases and J by 5 bases, with 13 bases left in between. The length of the CDR3 is 14 residues. The DNA for the CDR3 is TGCGCCAGCAGCTTTCTTTCAGGGTCAACTGAAGCTTTCTTT. Its translation is CASSFLSGSTEAFF.

The V call is TRBV19, the J call TRBJ2-7; TRBD1 agrees at 7 bases. J lost 3 bases, V lost 5 bases, and 10 bases had no gene match. Germline assignment: CDR1 LNHDA and CDR2 SQIVND (reference sequence). The length of the CDR3 is 15 residues. DNA of the CDR3: TGTGCCAGTAGTCTCCGAGGGGGCACGGACTACGAGCAGTACTTC. Translation gives CASSLRGGTDYEQYF.

The rearrangement links TRBV25-1 to TRBJ1-1; no reliable D call. Per the germline V gene, CDR1 is MGHDK and CDR2 is SYGVNS. Trimming shortened V by 5 bases and J by 4 bases, and 23 bases separated the two germline ends. The CDR3 contains 17 residues. CDR3 residues: CASSTRPSGRLGTEAFF. The DNA of the CDR3 is TGTGCCAGCAGTACTCGACCCTCCGGGAGATTGGGCACTGAAGCTTTCTTT.